The 30 T cell receptor beta chains reported below all come from one sample, sequenced in a study of T cell responses to AZD1222 COVID-19 vaccine. Profiling relied on immunoSEQ multiplex PCR, and the TCRdb table lists in-frame clones only, not all of them. The sample contains some 150,000 clones, about 92% of which appear only once. The specimen comprised peripheral blood, sampled on day 0 of AZD1222 vaccination. All receptors come from an adult in good health.

The chain combines TRBV5-1 with TRBJ2-1; 15 bases match TRBD2. Germline V gene sequence: CDR1 SGHRS, CDR2 YFSETQ. The CDR3 length is 20 residues. Trimming at V came to 5 bases and at J to 5 bases, leaving 17 bases not matched to a gene. The CDR3, as DNA: TGCGCCAGCAGATCTCTCCCGGGACTAGCGGGAGGAAAGGATGACAATGAGCAGTTCTTC. Translated, it gives CASRSLPGLAGGKDDNEQFF.

The CDR3 nucleotides are TGTGCCAGCAGCCTTAGTGGGAACAATGAGCAGTTCTTC. As protein: CASSLSGNNEQFF. V and J are TRBV6-1 and TRBJ2-1; D is unresolved. CDR3 length: 13 amino acids. The V end lost 6 bases, the J end lost 5 bases, and 11 bases lay between the germline ends. CDR1 and CDR2 (germline): MNHNS, SASEGT.

This rearrangement joins TRBV4-2 to TRBJ2-7; 11 positions match TRBD2. CDR3 length: 14 amino acids. Germline V lookup: CDR1 LGHNA, CDR2 YNFKEQ. Trimming removed 1 base from V and 5 bases from J; junction bases left unmatched: 1. CDR3 sequence (DNA): TGTGCCAGCAGCCAAGGGGGACTAGCGGACGAGCAGTACTTC. As protein: CASSQGGLADEQYF.

This clone is a singleton in its sample. The gene calls are TRBV7-6 and TRBJ2-5; 7 nucleotides align to TRBD1. Germline V gene data show CDR1 as SGHVS and CDR2 as FNYEAQ. With V trimmed by 3 bases and J by 5 bases, 6 bases remained unmatched. The CDR3 contains 14 residues. The CDR3 nucleotides read TGTGCCAGCAGCTTCTCCGGGACAGCGGAGACCCAGTACTTC. Amino acid sequence: CASSFSGTAETQYF.

The DNA for the CDR3 is TGTGCCAGCAGCCGAGAGCGGGGAAGCCAAGAGACCCAGTACTTC. Translated: CASSRERGSQETQYF. The chain is built from TRBV4-2 and TRBJ2-5; 7 bases fit TRBD2. V shed 4 bases, J shed 1 base, and the junction held 6 bases outside the gene matches. The CDR3 contains 15 residues. Per the germline V gene, CDR1 is LGHNA and CDR2 is YNFKEQ.

This chain joins TRBV20-1 and TRBJ2-7, with 7 nucleotides matching TRBD2. J lost 3 bases, V lost 3 bases, and 11 bases had no gene match. The CDR3 is made up of 15 amino acids. Germline V lookup: CDR1 DFQATT, CDR2 SNEGSKA (reference sequence). In DNA form, the CDR3 reads TGCAGTGCTAGTCGTCCTAGCGGTATGAGCTACGAGCAGTACTTC. It yields the protein CSASRPSGMSYEQYF.

In its sample, this clone is medium-sized. This chain connects TRBV21-1 to TRBJ2-7; TRBD1 reflects the table's D call only, with no check against the DNA. TRBV21-1 is termed a pseudogene. CDR3 size: 19 residues. DNA for the CDR3: TGTGCCAGCAGCAAAGTAAGGCAGTGCGGACAGGTTGACTCCTACGAGCAGTACTTC. Translating gives CASSKVRQCGQVDSYEQYF.

The V and J genes are TRBV5-4 and TRBJ2-1, with 9 bases aligning to TRBD2. The germline V gene has CDR1 SGHNT and CDR2 YYREEE (reference sequence). The trim removed 3 bases at V and 6 bases at J, leaving 10 bases unmatched. This CDR3 spans 16 amino acids. The CDR3 is CASSSGLAVGANEQFF. The CDR3 DNA sequence: TGTGCCAGCAGCTCGGGACTAGCTGTAGGGGCCAATGAGCAGTTCTTC. Filled out from reference TRBV5-4 and TRBJ2-1, the complete variable domain reads ETGVTQSPTHLIKTRGQQVTLRCSSQSGHNTVSWYQQALGQGPQFIFQYYREEENGRGNFPPRFSGLQFPNYSSELNVNALELDDSALYLCASSSGLAVGANEQFFGPGTRLTVL.

This clone has just one count. The chain carries TRBV18 and TRBJ2-5; the match to TRBD2 covers 11 bases. CDR3 length: 19 residues. Germline CDR1 and CDR2: KGHSH and LQKENI. Germline trimming cut 1 base from V and 1 base from J; bases unmatched to any gene: 11. CDR3 protein: CASSPLSTSGRGGQETQYF. CDR3 nucleotides: TGTGCCAGCTCACCACTTTCCACTAGCGGGAGAGGGGGCCAAGAGACCCAGTACTTC.

The rearrangement links TRBV6-1 to TRBJ2-1; 11 bases are shared with TRBD2. CDR1 and CDR2 from the germline V gene are MNHNS and SASEGT. The CDR3 contains 16 residues. V lost 4 bases to trimming and J lost 3 bases; unmatched junction nucleotides: 5. The CDR3 coding sequence is TGTGCCAGCAGTGGAGGACTAGCGGGCATCTACAATGAGCAGTTCTTC. Translating gives CASSGGLAGIYNEQFF.

The gene calls are TRBV5-8 and TRBJ1-6; D remains unclear. Germline loops: CDR1 SGHTS, CDR2 YDEGEE. Trimming shortened V by 0 bases and J by 7 bases, and 11 bases separated the two germline ends. The CDR3 extends over 15 amino acids. The CDR3 sequence is CASSLAATGNSPLHF. For the CDR3, the DNA is TGTGCCAGCAGCTTGGCCGCGACCGGAAATTCACCCCTCCACTTT.

V usage is TRBV9 and J usage is TRBJ1-1; no clear D. The germline gives CDR1 SGDLS, CDR2 YYNGEE. This CDR3 is built from 10 residues. The V gene lost 4 bases and the J gene lost 11 bases, with 9 bases spanning the gap. The CDR3: CASSPTRAFF. CDR3 sequence (DNA): TGTGCCAGCAGCCCCACGCGGGCTTTCTTT.

The rearrangement links TRBV2 to TRBJ2-7; the match to TRBD1 covers 7 bases. CDR3 size: 14 residues. Germline trimming cut 7 bases from V and 6 bases from J; bases unmatched to any gene: 12. Per the germline V gene, CDR1 is SNHLY and CDR2 is FYNNEI. This CDR3 is CASIVQGVSLEQYF. In DNA form, the CDR3 reads TGTGCCAGCATAGTCCAGGGGGTATCTCTCGAGCAGTACTTC.

The chain couples TRBV7-8 to TRBJ2-7, with D possibly being TRBD1 (5 bases). This CDR3 contains 16 residues. Germline V gene lookup returns CDR1 SGHVS and CDR2 FQNEAQ. Trimming cost V 1 base and J 5 bases, with 18 bases left between them. The CDR3 nucleotides are TGTGCCAGCAGCTTAGGAGACAGCCTGGGAATAGACGAGCAGTACTTC. This encodes CASSLGDSLGIDEQYF.

This rearrangement joins TRBV20-1 to TRBJ1-5; 9 positions match TRBD1. Trimming cost V 3 bases and J 0 bases; bases outside gene matches: 12. CDR1 and CDR2 from the germline V gene are DFQATT and SNEGSKA (reference sequence). This CDR3 contains 18 residues. The CDR3 here is CSASPRRTGEGSNQPQHF. The CDR3 coding sequence is TGCAGTGCTAGTCCCCGCCGGACAGGGGAAGGTAGCAATCAGCCCCAGCATTTT.

The chain recombines TRBV3-1 (or the pseudogene TRBV3-2) with TRBJ1-1; D may be TRBD1 (5 bases). Germline V gene sequence: CDR1 LGHDT, CDR2 YNNKEL (reference sequence). Trimming shortened V by 3 bases and J by 6 bases, and 11 bases separated the two germline ends. The length of the CDR3 is 13 residues. Here the CDR3 reads CASSHQGSAEAFF. The CDR3 region has the DNA TGTGCCAGCAGCCATCAGGGAAGTGCTGAAGCTTTCTTT.

This clone was detected a few times. This chain links TRBV11-2 with TRBJ2-2, with D unclear. CDR1 and CDR2 (germline): SGHAT, FQNNGV. This CDR3 spans 15 amino acids. Trimming took off 1 base at V and 5 bases at J, with 11 bases between the two ends. Written as DNA, the CDR3 is TGTGCCAGCAGCTTAGTGATTATGAGAACCGGGGAGCTGTTTTTT. Translation: CASSLVIMRTGELFF.

The chain links TRBV12-3 or TRBV12-4 to TRBJ2-5; 8 bases are shared with TRBD2. The CDR3 sequence is 12 residues long. The V segment lost 8 bases and the J segment 3 bases; nucleotides outside the gene matches: 2. The CDR3 reads CASREGEETQYF. The CDR3 nucleotides read TGTGCCAGCCGGGAGGGAGAAGAGACCCAGTACTTC.

The rearrangement links TRBV6-1 to TRBJ1-5; no reliable D call. The V gene's germline CDR1 is MNHNS and CDR2 SASEGT. This CDR3 region has 14 residues. With 1 base removed from V and 6 bases from J, the gap between germline ends came to 10 bases. Written as DNA, the CDR3 is TGTGCCAGCAGTGAAGGGGGAGCGGGTCAGCCCCAGCATTTT. Its protein is CASSEGGAGQPQHF.

The chain has TRBV12-5 and TRBJ1-2, with 7 bases matching TRBD1. The CDR3 runs 15 residues. J was trimmed by 5 bases and V by 1 base; bases with no gene match: 7. Germline V gives CDR1 LGHNT, CDR2 FRNRAP. The CDR3 loop reads CASGLGDRETYGYTF. The DNA of the CDR3 is TGTGCTAGTGGTTTGGGCGACAGGGAAACATATGGCTACACCTTC.

The rearrangement uses TRBV27 and TRBJ2-7; TRBD2 matches 13 bases. The CDR3 is 16 residues long. Per germline, CDR1 MNHEY and CDR2 SMNVEV (reference sequence). V trimming: 6 bases; J trimming: 1 base; junction bases outside the gene matches: 6. CDR3 residues: CASRLAGGPDSYEQYF. In DNA, the CDR3 is TGTGCCAGCAGACTAGCGGGAGGGCCCGATTCCTACGAGCAGTACTTC.

The rearrangement joins TRBV7-9 to TRBJ2-3; maybe TRBD2 (7 bases). Germline values: CDR1 SEHNR, CDR2 FQNEAQ (reference sequence). V lost 6 bases and J 0 bases, leaving 13 bases between the germline ends. The CDR3 runs 15 residues. CDR3 sequence (DNA): TGTGCCAGCAGAGGGGGGGGCTTTAGCACAGATACGCAGTATTTT. It yields the protein CASRGGGFSTDTQYF.

The chain recombines TRBV10-3 with TRBJ1-1; 11 bases match TRBD1. Unmatched junction bases numbered 8, after V lost 6 bases and J lost 2 bases. CDR3 length equals 16 residues. CDR1 is ENHRY, CDR2 SYGVKD, per germline. CDR3 loop: CAIRPGTGGDNTEAFF. CDR3 nucleotides: TGTGCCATCAGACCCGGGACAGGGGGAGATAACACTGAAGCTTTCTTT.

This clone has a handful of counts. The V gene is TRBV5-1, the J gene TRBJ2-3; 8 bases are a match to TRBD1. The V gene's germline CDR1 is SGHRS and CDR2 YFSETQ. Germline trimming cut 4 bases from V and 1 base from J; bases unmatched to any gene: 8. The CDR3 is 16 residues long. DNA of the CDR3: TGCGCCAGCAGCGTCACAGGGGGTCGTGGCACAGATACGCAGTATTTT. Its protein is CASSVTGGRGTDTQYF.

The chain carries TRBV6-5 and TRBJ2-1; TRBD2 aligns across 11 bases. The V and J ends lost 6 bases and 10 bases, in that order; junction bases with no gene match: 8. The germline gives CDR1 MNHEY, CDR2 SVGAGI. This CDR3 comprises 14 residues. In DNA form, the CDR3 reads TGTGCCAGCAGGGGACTAGCGGAAGTTCGCGAGCAGTTCTTC. Encoded protein: CASRGLAEVREQFF.

V is TRBV19 and J is TRBJ2-1; 12 bases are shared with TRBD2. Germline V lookup: CDR1 LNHDA, CDR2 SQIVND (reference sequence). Trimming removed 8 bases from V and 8 bases from J; junction bases left unmatched: 7. The CDR3 is made up of 14 amino acids. CDR3 region: CASRLAGAMDEQFF. In nucleotides, the CDR3 is TGTGCCAGTCGACTAGCGGGAGCGATGGATGAGCAGTTCTTC.

The chain links TRBV5-6 to TRBJ1-3; 7 nucleotides match TRBD1. The V gene's germline CDR1 is SGHDT and CDR2 YYEEEE. The length of the CDR3 is 16 residues. Trimming took 2 bases from V and 2 from J; bases not matched to a gene: 7. The CDR3 nucleotides are TGTGCCAGCAGCTTTACTAACAGGGGACCTGGAAACACCATATATTTT. It translates to CASSFTNRGPGNTIYF.

The chain uses TRBV3-1 (or the pseudogene TRBV3-2) and TRBJ2-3; 7 bases are a match to TRBD2. V lost 4 bases, J lost 0 bases, and 7 bases stayed unmatched. From germline, CDR1 is LGHDT and CDR2 YNNKEL (reference sequence). This CDR3 has 16 residues. CDR3 protein: CASSPVAGISTDTQYF. DNA of the CDR3: TGTGCCAGCAGCCCGGTAGCGGGTATTAGCACAGATACGCAGTATTTT.

The genes are TRBV6-5 and TRBJ1-2, with no clear D. The CDR3 totals 14 residues. CDR1 and CDR2 (germline): MNHEY, SVGAGI. V lost 4 bases, J lost 0 bases, and 9 bases lay in between. CDR3: CASSWRGSNYGYTF. In DNA form, the CDR3 reads TGTGCCAGCAGTTGGCGGGGTTCTAACTATGGCTACACCTTC.

The chain links TRBV25-1 to TRBJ1-1; D call uncertain. The CDR3 length is 13 residues. Germline lookup yields CDR1 MGHDK and CDR2 SYGVNS. V lost 1 base and J lost 10, with 13 bases in between. The CDR3 DNA reads as TGTGCCAGCAGTGAATTGGGAAAGGAGAGAGCTTTCTTT. Amino acids: CASSELGKERAFF.